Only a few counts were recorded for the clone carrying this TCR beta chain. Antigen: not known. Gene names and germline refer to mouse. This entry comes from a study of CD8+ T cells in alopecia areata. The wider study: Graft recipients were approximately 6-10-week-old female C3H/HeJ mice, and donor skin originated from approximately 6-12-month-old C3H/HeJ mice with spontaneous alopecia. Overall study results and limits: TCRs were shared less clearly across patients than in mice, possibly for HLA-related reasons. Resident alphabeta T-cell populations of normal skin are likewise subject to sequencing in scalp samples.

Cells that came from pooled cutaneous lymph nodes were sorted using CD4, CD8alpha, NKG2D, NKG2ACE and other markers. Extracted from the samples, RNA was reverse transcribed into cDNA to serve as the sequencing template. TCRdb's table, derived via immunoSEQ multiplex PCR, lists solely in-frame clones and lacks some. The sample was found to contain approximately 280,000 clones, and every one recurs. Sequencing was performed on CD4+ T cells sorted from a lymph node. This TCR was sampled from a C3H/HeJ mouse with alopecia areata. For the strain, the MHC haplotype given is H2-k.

Incomplete CDR3 DNA: TGTGCCAGCAGTTCGGGACAGGGGATTACT. Translating it yields CASSSGQGIT. The entire CDR3 reads CASSSGQGITEQFF. The chain employs TRBV14 and TRBJ2-1; 10 nucleotides align to TRBD1. The read finishes 4 residues shy of the CDR3 end, and the germline J gene is used to complete it. Germline V gene lookup returns CDR1 SGHDT and CDR2 FRDEAV. The CDR3 contains 14 residues.